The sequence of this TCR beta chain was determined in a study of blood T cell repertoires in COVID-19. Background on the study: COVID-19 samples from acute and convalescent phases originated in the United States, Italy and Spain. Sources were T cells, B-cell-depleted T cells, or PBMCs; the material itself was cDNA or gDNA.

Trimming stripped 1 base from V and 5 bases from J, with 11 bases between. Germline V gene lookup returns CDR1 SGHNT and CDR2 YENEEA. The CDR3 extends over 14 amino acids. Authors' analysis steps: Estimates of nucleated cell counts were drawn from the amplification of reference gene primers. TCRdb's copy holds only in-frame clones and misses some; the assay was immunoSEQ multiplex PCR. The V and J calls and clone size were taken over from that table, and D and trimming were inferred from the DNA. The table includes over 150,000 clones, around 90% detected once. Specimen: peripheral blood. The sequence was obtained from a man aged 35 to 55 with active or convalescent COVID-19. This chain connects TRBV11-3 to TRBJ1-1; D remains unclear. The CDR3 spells CASSLGRVGTEAFF. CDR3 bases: TGTGCCAGCAGCTTAGGGAGGGTAGGGACTGAAGCTTTCTTT.